This is a list of T cell receptor beta chains from one sample in a study of CD8+ T cells in alopecia areata. Here immunoSEQ multiplex PCR was the method, and the copy in TCRdb shows in-frame clones only, minus some. Among approximately 98,000 clones, under 60% were seen once, and the ten largest hold 20% to 25%. The specimen sequenced was NKG2D-low CD8+ T cells sorted from blood. The receptors shown here come from a human donor with alopecia areata. Each CDR3 is given with its conserved first and last residue. A D gene is named only where the DNA matches it firmly. Clone size is not always given. Where it is, it says once, few, many or a class for expanded clones.

D gene,clone size,V gene,J gene,CDR3 protein,CDR3 DNA
.,few,TRBV14,TRBJ1-1,CASSPGSTEAFF,TGTGCCAGCAGTCCGGGTTCGACTGAAGCTTTCTTT
TRBD2,few,TRBV10-3,TRBJ2-1,CAISGGSLHNEQFF,TGTGCCATCAGTGGCGGGAGCCTCCACAATGAGCAGTTCTTC
.,.,TRBV19,TRBJ1-5,CASSRRTASNQPQHF,TGTGCCAGTAGTAGACGGACGGCTAGCAATCAGCCCCAGCATTTT
TRBD2,.,TRBV27,TRBJ2-5,CASSLYAAGGLETQYF,TGTGCCAGCAGTTTATATGCAGCGGGAGGGCTAGAGACCCAGTACTTC
.,.,TRBV27,TRBJ2-7,CASSDDTWDTTYF,TGTGCCAGCAGTGATGATACATGGGACACCACGTACTTC
.,once,TRBV19,TRBJ1-5,CASSPNPQGPQHF,TGTGCCAGTAGTCCGAATCCCCAGGGGCCCCAGCATTTT
TRBD2,.,TRBV9,TRBJ2-1,CASSTSSGSMFF,TGTGCCAGCAGCACCTCTAGCGGGAGTATGTTCTTC
.,.,TRBV15,TRBJ2-5,CATSRDEVRGQETQYF,TGTGCCACCAGCAGAGATGAGGTGCGGGGCCAAGAGACCCAGTACTTC
.,few,TRBV19,TRBJ2-5,CASSIVPEETQYF,TGTGCCAGTAGTATAGTTCCTGAGGAGACCCAGTACTTC
.,few,TRBV19,TRBJ2-6,CATEHSGANVLTF,TGTGCCACTGAACACTCTGGGGCCAACGTCCTGACTTTC
.,.,TRBV29-1,TRBJ2-2,CSVSAGQVTGELFF,TGCAGCGTTTCTGCGGGACAAGTGACCGGGGAGCTGTTTTTT
TRBD2,.,TRBV6-5,TRBJ2-1,CASSYVLAAYNEQFF,TGTGCCAGCAGTTATGTGCTAGCGGCCTACAATGAGCAGTTCTTC
.,once,TRBV10-3,TRBJ2-7,CAISSGLLVYF,TGTGCCATCAGCTCCGGACTCCTAGTTTACTTC
TRBD2,.,TRBV6-5,TRBJ2-5,CASSYMQTSTSETQYF,TGTGCCAGCAGTTACATGCAGACTAGCACATCTGAGACCCAGTACTTC
TRBD2,.,TRBV2,TRBJ2-1,CASRASGSSNEQFF,TGTGCCAGCAGGGCTAGCGGGAGTAGCAATGAGCAGTTCTTC
.,.,TRBV27,TRBJ2-7,CASRRGNYEQYF,TGTGCCAGCAGGAGGGGGAACTACGAGCAGTACTTC
.,few,TRBV29-1,TRBJ2-3,CSVGRDSREYTQYF,TGCAGCGTTGGGAGGGACTCCCGCGAATATACGCAGTATTTT
TRBD2,once,TRBV28,TRBJ2-7,CASRTRTSGSYEQYF,TGTGCCAGCAGAACACGGACTAGCGGGAGCTACGAGCAGTACTTC
.,once,TRBV5-6,TRBJ1-1,CASSLLESTEAFF,TGTGCCAGCAGCTTGTTGGAGTCGACCGAAGCTTTCTTT
TRBD2,.,TRBV4-1,TRBJ2-7,CASSSLAGPSYEQYF,TGCGCCAGCAGCTCCTTAGCGGGCCCCAGCTACGAGCAGTACTTC
.,.,TRBV27,TRBJ2-2,CASSIFGKLETGELFF,TGTGCCAGCTCGATCTTCGGTAAATTGGAGACCGGGGAGCTGTTTTTT
.,.,TRBV30,TRBJ2-7,CASTVRGVDEQYF,TGTGCCTCTACAGTCAGGGGGGTGGACGAGCAGTACTTC
.,few,TRBV19,TRBJ2-7,CASSIGLLSYEQYF,TGTGCCAGTAGTATCGGGCTGCTCTCCTACGAGCAGTACTTC
.,.,TRBV28,TRBJ2-7,CASRAGRYEQYF,TGTGCCAGCAGGGCGGGGCGCTACGAGCAGTACTTC
.,.,TRBV15,TRBJ2-3,CATSGESTDTQYF,TGTGCCACCAGCGGCGAAAGCACAGATACGCAGTATTTT
.,few,TRBV5-4,TRBJ1-1,CASSLTENTEAFF,TGTGCCAGCAGCTTAACAGAGAACACTGAAGCTTTCTTT
.,few,TRBV5-1,TRBJ2-6,CASSLEASGANVLTF,TGCGCCAGCAGCTTGGAGGCCTCTGGGGCCAACGTCCTGACTTTC
TRBD1,.,TRBV2,TRBJ2-7,CASRDRGHEQYF,TGTGCCAGCAGGGACAGGGGGCACGAGCAGTACTTC
TRBD1,.,TRBV27,TRBJ2-1,CASSFAGGMNEQFF,TGTGCCAGCAGTTTTGCAGGGGGCATGAATGAGCAGTTCTTC
TRBD1,.,TRBV6-6,TRBJ2-7,CASSYGDRANYEQYF,TGTGCCAGCAGTTACGGGGACAGGGCCAACTACGAGCAGTACTTC
.,few,TRBV13,TRBJ2-7,CASSPSPSYEQYF,TGTGCCAGCAGCCCGTCTCCTTCCTACGAGCAGTACTTC
TRBD2,.,TRBV7-9,TRBJ2-2,CASSSSGGLVTGELFF,TGTGCCAGCAGCTCCTCGGGGGGGCTTGTCACCGGGGAGCTGTTTTTT
.,.,TRBV7-9,TRBJ1-4,CASSLAGVATNEKLFF,TGTGCCAGCAGCTTAGCGGGAGTTGCAACTAATGAAAAACTGTTTTTT
TRBD1,.,TRBV5-1,TRBJ2-1,CASEGGRDRDEQFF,TGCGCCAGCGAGGGTGGAAGGGACAGGGATGAGCAGTTCTTC
TRBD2,.,TRBV5-1,TRBJ2-1,CASIAGTSGSNSPFF,TGCGCCAGCATCGCGGGGACTAGCGGGAGTAATAGTCCGTTCTTC
TRBD1,.,TRBV5-6,TRBJ1-4,CASSGGTAGEMEEKLFF,TGTGCCAGCAGCGGTGGGACAGCCGGTGAAATGGAGGAAAAACTGTTTTTT
TRBD1,.,TRBV4-1,TRBJ1-2,CASSQLTGGDSGYTF,TGCGCCAGCAGCCAACTAACAGGGGGCGACTCTGGCTACACCTTC
TRBD2,.,TRBV30,TRBJ2-1,CAWNWAGGYNEQFF,TGTGCCTGGAACTGGGCGGGGGGCTACAATGAGCAGTTCTTC
TRBD2,.,TRBV5-1,TRBJ2-3,CASSLTIAGGSTDTQYF,TGCGCCAGCAGCTTGACTATAGCGGGAGGAAGCACAGATACGCAGTATTTT
.,.,TRBV5-6,TRBJ2-1,CASSLLQGEQFF,TGTGCCAGCAGCTTGCTCCAGGGCGAGCAGTTCTTC
.,.,TRBV4-1,TRBJ2-1,CASSQVPARFYNEQFF,TGCGCCAGCAGCCAAGTGCCGGCCAGGTTCTACAATGAGCAGTTCTTC
TRBD2,.,TRBV7-9,TRBJ2-7,CASSITSGTSYEQYF,TGTGCCAGCAGCATCACTAGCGGGACTTCCTACGAGCAGTACTTC
.,few,TRBV7-9,TRBJ2-1,CASSLRSDEQFF,TGTGCCAGCAGCCTCAGATCCGATGAGCAGTTCTTC
.,.,TRBV30,TRBJ1-5,CAWSSAAPSEPQHF,TGTGCCTGGAGCTCGGCGGCTCCCAGTGAGCCCCAGCATTTT
.,few,TRBV18,TRBJ1-1,CASSPPMNTEAFF,TGTGCCAGCTCACCCCCGATGAACACTGAAGCTTTCTTT
TRBD2,.,TRBV29-1,TRBJ2-1,CSVEGLAEGTYNEQFF,TGCAGCGTTGAAGGTCTAGCGGAAGGGACCTACAATGAGCAGTTCTTC
.,.,TRBV4-1,TRBJ1-1,CASSQDSRTVNTEAFF,TGCGCCAGCAGCCAAGATTCCCGGACAGTGAACACTGAAGCTTTCTTT
TRBD1,.,TRBV29-1,TRBJ2-2,CSVFFRDRSTGELFF,TGCAGCGTTTTTTTTCGGGACAGAAGCACCGGGGAGCTGTTTTTT
.,.,TRBV19,TRBJ2-1,CASSTGRNEQFF,TGTGCCAGTAGTACCGGACGAAATGAGCAGTTCTTC
.,.,TRBV7-9,TRBJ1-1,CASSSWRQASNTEAFF,TGTGCCAGCAGCTCCTGGCGGCAGGCTAGTAACACTGAAGCTTTCTTT
TRBD1,.,TRBV28,TRBJ1-5,CASSYTRTGGSEPQHF,TGTGCCAGCAGTTACACCCGGACAGGGGGTTCTGAGCCCCAGCATTTT
TRBD1,.,TRBV13,TRBJ2-4,CASSETGGNAKNIQYF,TGTGCCAGCAGCGAAACAGGGGGCAACGCCAAAAACATTCAGTACTTC
.,.,TRBV6-8,TRBJ1-5,CAEGQPQHF,TGTGCCGAGGGTCAGCCCCAGCATTTT
.,.,TRBV9,TRBJ2-2,CASSVSAGELFF,TGTGCCAGCAGCGTAAGCGCCGGGGAGCTGTTTTTT
.,few,TRBV30,TRBJ2-1,CAWSVQDHEQFF,TGTGCCTGGAGTGTACAAGATCATGAGCAGTTCTTC
TRBD2,.,TRBV14,TRBJ2-1,CASSQDEGLAVPPLPNEQFF,TGTGCCAGCAGCCAAGATGAGGGACTAGCGGTTCCACCCCTCCCCAATGAGCAGTTCTTC